Each of the 11 T cell receptor beta chains below was sequenced from the same sample in a study of T cells in Graves' hyperthyroidism and ophthalmopathy. Amplified TCR beta CDR3 regions came from RNA transcripts. Using the HTBI primer set, a first-round RT-PCR was run on the TCR CDR3. One entry per CDR3 protein results from TCRdb running MiXCR on the multiplex PCR reads. This sample has 600,000 to 850,000 distinct CDR3 sequences, with around a sixth found just once. The specimen sequenced was blood. The receptor source for this set is a woman between 45 and 65 years old with Graves' hyperthyroidism that later progressed to Graves' ophthalmopathy.

This clonotype was seen at least ten times. The CDR3 bases are TGCGCCAGCAGCGAGGGCGGTTTGGAGTATACGCAGTATTTT. It codes for CASSEGGLEYTQYF. V usage is TRBV5-1 and J usage is TRBJ2-3, with D possibly being TRBD2 (5 bases). Looked up from germline, CDR1 is SGHRS and CDR2 is YFSETQ. Deletions cut 4 bases from V and 7 bases from J, with 16 bases between. The CDR3 runs to 14 residues.

In this sample, this clonotype turned up many times. V is TRBV2 and J is TRBJ2-7, with a possible D match to TRBD1 (5 bases). Between the trimmed V and J ends, which lost 6 bases and 2 bases, there was a span of 17 bases. Germline lookup yields CDR1 SNHLY and CDR2 FYNNEI. The CDR3 loop spans 15 amino acids. CDR3 DNA sequence: TGTGCCAGCAGGGGTACAGGATTTGGTGCCTACGAGCAGTACTTC. Encoded protein: CASRGTGFGAYEQYF.

This clonotype was seen repeatedly, ten times or more. The rearrangement joins TRBV2 to TRBJ1-3; TRBD1 is a possible D gene (5 bases). The germline CDR1 and CDR2 sequences are SNHLY and FYNNEI. The CDR3 is 15 amino acids. Trimming took off 6 bases at V and 1 base at J, with 13 bases between the two ends. This CDR3 reads CASSGRGWSGNTIYF. CDR3 sequence (DNA): TGTGCCAGCAGCGGGAGGGGTTGGTCTGGAAACACCATATATTTT.

This clonotype was counted ten times or more. This chain connects TRBV3-1 to TRBJ2-1; either TRBD1 or TRBD2 may fit D (6 bases each). V was cut by 0 bases and J by 8 bases, with 17 bases left in between. The CDR3 consists of 16 residues. Germline V gene lookup returns CDR1 LGHDT and CDR2 YNNKEL (reference sequence). CDR3 sequence reads: CASSQDGRGRGHEQFF. The DNA for the CDR3 is TGTGCCAGCAGCCAAGATGGCCGGGGGCGAGGTCATGAGCAGTTCTTC.

This clonotype was seen ten or more times. V is TRBV7-9 and J is TRBJ1-1; D call uncertain. The CDR3 has 14 amino acids. V was cut by 6 bases and J by 2 bases, with 13 bases left in between. CDR1 is SEHNR and CDR2 is FQNEAQ in the germline V gene (reference sequence). The DNA of the CDR3 is TGTGCCAGCAGTTTCAAGACTGTTAACACTGAAGCTTTCTTT. The encoded protein is CASSFKTVNTEAFF.

Of note for this clonotype: Given a much more abundant clone one base away, this may be a read error. This chain connects TRBV12-3 or TRBV12-4 to TRBJ1-5; D gene uncertain. This CDR3 is 13 amino acids long. V shed 6 bases and J shed 4 bases, with 10 bases lying between them. As DNA, the CDR3 is TGTGCCAGCAGCCCAAGTGATAATCAGCCCCAGCATTTT. Translated, it gives CASSPSDNQPQHF.

This clonotype was recorded many times. The chain employs TRBV3-1 and TRBJ1-5, with a weak D call TRBD1 (6 bases). Per germline, CDR1 LGHDT and CDR2 YNNKEL (reference sequence). Trimming took off 6 bases at V and 0 bases at J, with 12 bases between the two ends. CDR3 length equals 15 residues. DNA of the CDR3: TGTGCCAGCAGTTTAGACAGGAATAGCAATCAGCCCCAGCATTTT. Translating it yields CASSLDRNSNQPQHF.

The chain is built from TRBV5-1 and TRBJ2-7, with a weak D call TRBD1 (6 bases). The germline V gene encodes CDR1 SGHRS and CDR2 YFSETQ. The V end was cut by 4 bases, the J end by 6 bases, with 20 bases between. CDR3 length: 15 residues. The chain's CDR3 is CASSLPGTKSAEQYF. The CDR3 DNA follows: TGCGCCAGCAGCCTGCCCGGGACAAAGTCTGCCGAGCAGTACTTC.

This clonotype was recorded many times. The chain joins TRBV6-1 to TRBJ1-1; no firm D call. Germline V gene lookup returns CDR1 MNHNS and CDR2 SASEGT. Trimming took off 2 bases at V and 1 base at J, with 8 bases between the two ends. The CDR3 is 14 residues long. CDR3 nucleotide sequence: TGTGCCAGCAGTGAATTAGGACGGAACACTGAAGCTTTCTTT. Translated: CASSELGRNTEAFF.

This clonotype was seen a handful of times. The V and J genes are TRBV10-2 and TRBJ1-5; D may be TRBD1 (5 bases). The ends were cut back, 3 bases at V and 0 bases at J, with 12 bases in the middle. Germline CDR1 is WSHSY and CDR2 is SAAADI. This CDR3 spans 16 amino acids. This CDR3 is CASSDGGVFSNQPQHF. The CDR3 nucleotides are TGCGCCAGCAGTGATGGAGGGGTCTTTAGCAATCAGCCCCAGCATTTT.

Many counts were recorded for this clonotype. This chain links TRBV6-5 with TRBJ1-2; unclear D gene. The CDR3 loop spans 16 amino acids. Looked up from germline, CDR1 is MNHEY and CDR2 is SVGAGI. Trimming pared 0 bases from V and 5 bases from J, leaving 16 bases between. CDR3 nucleotides: TGTGCCAGCAGTTACTCGAGGTACCCCTCCGATTATGGCTACACCTTC. This gives the protein CASSYSRYPSDYGYTF.